These 11 T cell receptor beta chains were all obtained from the same sample, sequenced in a study of shared clonotypes between healthy human individuals. TCRdb's copy holds only in-frame clones and misses some; the assay was immunoSEQ multiplex PCR. The data hold about 2,200,000 clones, with about 93% observed a single time. CD45RO negativity and positive selection for CCR7 defined naive CD8 cells, a population that excluded terminally differentiated effector memory CD45RA+ cells. Sequenced: naive CD8+ T cells from PBMCs. These receptors originate from a man between 18 and 35 years old in good health. Some clones in this sample may be carry-over from other donors' samples.

The chain links TRBV6-1 to TRBJ2-5; D remains ambiguous. This CDR3 spans 12 amino acids. With 7 bases removed from V and 4 bases from J, the gap between germline ends came to 10 bases. In germline, CDR1 is MNHNS, CDR2 SASEGT. CDR3: CASTSIPETQYF. The DNA of the CDR3 is TGTGCCAGCACGTCTATCCCAGAGACCCAGTACTTC.

This clone has only one observation. The chain recombines TRBV11-3 with TRBJ1-5, with a possible D match to TRBD1 (6 bases). The CDR3 runs 14 residues. The germline V and J ends were trimmed by 8 bases and 4 bases, with 15 bases remaining between them. Germline assignment: CDR1 SGHNT and CDR2 YENEEA. The CDR3 protein is CASYGGGGNQPQHF. In nucleotides, the CDR3 is TGTGCCAGCTATGGGGGCGGGGGGAATCAGCCCCAGCATTTT.

This clone was seen more than once but under ten times. The chain joins TRBV30 to TRBJ1-1; no reliable D call. Germline V gene lookup returns CDR1 GTSNPN and CDR2 SVGIG (reference sequence). The V end was cut by 8 bases, the J end by 0 bases, with 13 bases between. The CDR3 has 13 amino acids. The DNA for the CDR3 is TGTGCCAACGAGAGCAAAATGAACACTGAAGCTTTCTTT. This gives the protein CANESKMNTEAFF.

The J gene is TRBJ2-4, the V gene TRBV21-1. TRBV21-1 is designated a pseudogene. This CDR3 contains 17 residues. CDR3 nucleotide sequence: TGTGCCAGCAGCAGCCGGGACGATTCCCCTCCCAAAAACATTCAGTACTTC. Its protein product is CASSSRDDSPPKNIQYF.

This chain uses TRBV6-6 with TRBJ2-1, with 7 bases aligning to TRBD2. V was clipped by 6 bases and J by 3 bases; unmatched bases: 11. Per germline, CDR1 MNHNY and CDR2 SVGAGI (reference sequence). The CDR3 covers 16 residues. The CDR3 region is CASRFIAGPDYNEQFF. CDR3 sequence (DNA): TGTGCCAGCAGATTTATAGCGGGTCCCGACTACAATGAGCAGTTCTTC.

The V and J genes are TRBV15 and TRBJ2-2, with D maybe TRBD2 (6 bases). The CDR3 sequence is 14 residues long. V gave up 6 bases and J gave up 2 bases, with 10 bases separating them. Per germline, CDR1 LNHNV and CDR2 YYDKDF (reference sequence). CDR3 nucleotide sequence: TGTGCCACCAGGGCTAGCGTAAACACCGGGGAGCTGTTTTTT. Translating gives CATRASVNTGELFF.

This chain links TRBV27 with TRBJ2-7; the match to TRBD1 covers 8 bases. Trimming removed 1 base from V and 4 bases from J; junction bases left unmatched: 9. The CDR3 has 16 amino acids. CDR1 MNHEY and CDR2 SMNVEV come from the germline V gene (reference sequence). CDR3 amino acids: CASSLLTGDAVYEQYF. As DNA, the CDR3 is TGTGCCAGCAGTTTATTGACAGGGGACGCGGTTTACGAGCAGTACTTC.

V is TRBV2 and J is TRBJ2-3; 12 nucleotides line up with TRBD2. V lost 6 bases, J lost 5 bases, and 6 bases stayed unmatched. CDR3 length equals 15 residues. Germline CDR1 SNHLY, CDR2 FYNNEI. The CDR3 coding sequence is TGTGCCAGCAGAAGACTAGCGGGAGAAGAAGATACGCAGTATTTT. This codes for CASRRLAGEEDTQYF.

The chain carries TRBV27 and TRBJ1-1; TRBD1 might be the D (6 bases). The CDR3 sequence is 14 residues long. Germline CDR1 MNHEY, CDR2 SMNVEV (reference sequence). V gave up 2 bases and J gave up 4 bases, with 11 bases separating them. The CDR3 spells CASSLNFRGTEAFF. The CDR3 nucleotides read TGTGCCAGCAGTTTAAATTTCAGGGGCACTGAAGCTTTCTTT.

The rearrangement links TRBV7-9 to TRBJ2-5; unclear D gene. The V end was cut by 1 base, the J end by 3 bases, with 15 bases between. CDR3 length: 16 amino acids. Germline lookup yields CDR1 SEHNR and CDR2 FQNEAQ (reference sequence). CDR3 sequence: CASSLGGWSTEETQYF. CDR3 bases: TGTGCCAGCAGCTTAGGTGGGTGGAGTACCGAAGAGACCCAGTACTTC.

The rearrangement links TRBV4-1 to TRBJ2-7; D ambiguous. The ends were cut back, 2 bases at V and 4 bases at J, with 12 bases in the middle. The germline V gene encodes CDR1 MGHRA and CDR2 YSYEKL. The CDR3 contains 14 residues. CDR3 sequence reads: CASSQHVTEYEQYF. The CDR3 region has the DNA TGCGCCAGCAGCCAACATGTGACCGAATACGAGCAGTACTTC.